A single sample is the source of the 21 T cell receptor beta chains below, sequenced in a study of blood T cells in healthy people across ages. Primed by a sample-barcoded 5' primer and a J-beta primer mix, a second PCR proceeded for about 6 to 12 cycles. TCRdb reanalysed the 5' RACE reads using MiXCR and keeps one entry per CDR3 protein. Of about 1.1 million distinct CDR3 sequences listed, less than 45% are singletons. Sequenced: blood. All receptors come from a man aged 18 to 29 in good health.

The chain links TRBV27 to TRBJ2-7, with 7 bases aligning to TRBD1. The CDR3 has 14 residues. Trimming took 5 bases from V and 6 from J; bases not matched to a gene: 10. CDR1 is MNHEY, CDR2 SMNVEV, per germline (reference sequence). The CDR3 sequence: CASSPSTGSPEQYF. The DNA of the CDR3 is TGTGCCAGCAGTCCCTCGACAGGGTCGCCCGAGCAGTACTTC.

This clonotype has only one observation. With a much larger clone just one base away, this may be a read error. The chain couples TRBV6-2 or TRBV6-3 to TRBJ2-5; D is unresolved. Germline CDR1 and CDR2: MNHEY and SVGEGT. The V and J ends lost 2 bases and 11 bases respectively, with 15 bases between them. The CDR3 totals 13 residues. The CDR3 nucleotides are TGTGCCAGCAGTTACCTCTCATACAATGAGCAGTACTTC. Protein: CASSYLSYNEQYF.

This CDR3 reads CASGSPTANEQFF. Here the CDR3 DNA reads TGTGCTAGTGGCTCCCCGACAGCGAATGAGCAGTTCTTC. The J gene is TRBJ2-1, the V gene TRBV12-5; the D gene is possibly TRBD1 (5 bases). CDR3 length: 13 amino acids. V dropped 6 bases and J dropped 7 bases, with 13 bases sitting between them. In germline, CDR1 is LGHNT, CDR2 FRNRAP.

The V call is TRBV5-6, the J call TRBJ2-1; 8 nucleotides align to TRBD1. V shed 6 bases and J 4 bases; nucleotides not matched to a gene: 15. The CDR3 runs 17 residues. Germline lookup yields CDR1 SGHDT and CDR2 YYEEEE. The CDR3 coding sequence is TGTGCCAGCATTCGAAGTGAGCGGCGGGACAGGTACAATGAGCAGTTCTTC. As protein: CASIRSERRDRYNEQFF. The full variable domain, its missing parts supplied by reference TRBV5-6 and TRBJ2-1, is DAGVTQSPTHLIKTRGQQVTLRCSPKSGHDTVSWYQQALGQGPQFIFQYYEEEERQRGNFPDRFSGHQFPNYSSELNVNALLLGDSALYLCASIRSERRDRYNEQFFGPGTRLTVL.

This clonotype was found a few times. An end of the junction does not agree with germline; a read error may underlie this. V and J are TRBV5-1 and TRBJ1-1; 7 nucleotides line up with TRBD1. The CDR3 has 16 residues. In germline, CDR1 is SGHRS, CDR2 YFSETQ. The CDR3 region has the DNA TGCGCCAGCAGCTTAGCCTCCGACAGGGTGAAGACTGAAGCTTTCTTT. Its protein product is CASSLASDRVKTEAFF. Combining the CDR3 with reference TRBV5-1 and TRBJ1-1 gives the whole variable domain KAGVTQTPRYLIKTRGQQVTLSCSPISGHRSVSWYQQTPGQGLQFLFEYFSETQRNKGNFPGRFSGRQFSNSRSEMNVSTLELGDSALYLCASSLASDRVKTEAFFGQGTRLTVV.

This clonotype was counted ten times or more. The chain combines TRBV4-3 with TRBJ2-1, with D possibly TRBD1 on 6 matching bases. The CDR3 consists of 13 residues. CDR1 LGHNA and CDR2 YSLEER come from the germline V gene. V was pared by 0 bases and J by 8 bases, with 8 bases between. CDR3 bases: TGCGCCAGCAGCCAAGATGCAGGGGATGAGCAGTTCTTC. Its protein product is CASSQDAGDEQFF.

CDR3 sequence: CSANRVAGGITNEKLFF. The DNA for the CDR3 is TGCAGTGCTAACCGCGTGGCAGGGGGCATAACTAATGAAAAACTGTTTTTT. The chain employs TRBV20-1 and TRBJ1-4; 8 bases are a match to TRBD1. The junction had 11 bases not matched to a gene; V was cut back by 4 bases and J by 1 base. CDR1 is DFQATT, CDR2 SNEGSKA, per germline (reference sequence). The CDR3 covers 17 residues.

The CDR3 region has the DNA TGTGCCAGCGGCAGGGTGGATGGCTACACCTTC. Its translation: CASGRVDGYTF. The chain links TRBV12-3 or TRBV12-4 to TRBJ1-2; D perhaps matches TRBD1 (5 bases). The V and J ends lost 8 bases and 6 bases respectively, with 10 bases between them. This CDR3 spans 11 amino acids.

This clonotype was seen more than once but under ten times. In DNA form, the CDR3 reads TGCGCCAGCAGCCAAAATCGGGGCTCGCCCCAGTACTTC. This encodes CASSQNRGSPQYF. The chain is built from TRBV4-3 and TRBJ2-5; D could derive from TRBD1 or TRBD2 (5 bases each). V was shortened by 2 bases and J by 9 bases, with 13 bases between the two germline ends. Germline assignment: CDR1 LGHNA and CDR2 YSLEER. CDR3 length: 13 residues.

The chain is built from TRBV12-3 or TRBV12-4 and TRBJ1-4; the match to TRBD1 covers 7 bases. CDR3 length equals 13 residues. J gave up 3 bases and V 7 bases, and 2 bases lay outside the gene matches. The CDR3 DNA reads TGTGCCAGCACCGGGACAGCTAATGAAAAACTGTTTTTT. It encodes CASTGTANEKLFF.

On this clonotype itself: It may be a read error: a sequence one base away is much more abundant. V is TRBV29-1 and J is TRBJ2-5, with 9 bases fitting TRBD1. Germline CDR1 is SQVTM and CDR2 is ANQGSEA. The CDR3 loop spans 10 amino acids. The CDR3 sequence is CRGQGNEQYF. The CDR3 DNA follows: TGCCGCGGACAGGGGAATGAGCAGTACTTC.

This clonotype has just a few counts. The V call is TRBV12-3 or TRBV12-4, the J call TRBJ2-7; D might be TRBD1 or TRBD2, each matching 6 bases. The CDR3 totals 15 residues. The V end was cut by 1 base, the J end by 6 bases, with 16 bases between. CDR3 amino acids: CASSLESGALGEQYF. The CDR3 DNA is TGTGCCAGCAGTTTAGAATCGGGGGCGCTCGGCGAGCAGTACTTC.

The CDR3 coding sequence is TGTGCCAGCAGCGGACGAGGACAGGTTAATTCACCCCTCCACTTT. It is translated as CASSGRGQVNSPLHF. J is TRBJ1-6 and V is TRBV4-2; 7 bases align to TRBD1. The CDR3 runs to 15 residues. J was trimmed by 6 bases and V by 5 bases; bases with no gene match: 7. CDR1 LGHNA and CDR2 YNFKEQ come from the germline V gene.

This chain links TRBV4-3 with TRBJ2-3; D uncertain. V was trimmed by 3 bases and J by 4 bases, leaving 8 bases between them. Germline lookup yields CDR1 LGHNA and CDR2 YSLEER. The CDR3 runs to 13 residues. The CDR3 sequence: CASSQLLADTQYF. The CDR3 DNA reads as TGCGCCAGCAGCCAGCTACTCGCAGATACGCAGTATTTT.

The J gene is TRBJ2-5, the V gene TRBV4-1; TRBD2 might be the D (5 bases). Looked up from germline, CDR1 is MGHRA and CDR2 is YSYEKL. Trimming took 3 bases from V and 11 from J, leaving 22 bases between them. The CDR3 covers 15 residues. Here the CDR3 reads CASSQRAVMADHQYF. DNA of the CDR3: TGCGCCAGCAGCCAGCGGGCGGTAATGGCGGACCATCAGTACTTC.

This clonotype was observed a single time. The rearrangement uses TRBV7-2 and TRBJ2-2; D call uncertain. Germline V gene sequence: CDR1 SGHTA, CDR2 FQGNSA. The CDR3 loop spans 15 amino acids. V was clipped by 2 bases and J by 8 bases, with 15 bases between them. The CDR3 DNA sequence: TGTGCCAGCAGCTTAATGACTTCTATTAGGGGGGAGCTGTTTTTT. This codes for CASSLMTSIRGELFF.

A few counts support this clonotype. This chain connects TRBV12-3 or TRBV12-4 to TRBJ1-1; tentative D call: TRBD1 (6 bases). Trimming took off 3 bases at V and 6 bases at J, with 20 bases between the two ends. This CDR3 is built from 16 residues. The CDR3 is CASSLYDRPLGAEAFF. The CDR3 DNA sequence: TGTGCCAGCAGTTTGTACGACAGGCCTTTGGGGGCTGAAGCTTTCTTT.

The chain employs TRBV29-1 and TRBJ2-7, with D perhaps matching TRBD1 (5 bases). V was cut by 6 bases and J by 2 bases, with 8 bases left in between. The length of the CDR3 is 11 residues. Germline V gene data show CDR1 as SQVTM and CDR2 as ANQGSEA. CDR3 bases: TGCAGCGTGACAGAAACCTACGAGCAGTACTTC. Protein: CSVTETYEQYF.

Only a few counts were recorded for this clonotype. The rearrangement joins TRBV9 to TRBJ1-2; 9 nucleotides align to TRBD1. This CDR3 contains 16 residues. CDR1 is SGDLS and CDR2 is YYNGEE in the germline V gene. Losses at the gene ends were 3 bases for V and 5 bases for J; bases not matched to a gene: 11. This CDR3 reads CASSEGQGGIWYGYTF. The CDR3 coding sequence is TGTGCCAGCAGCGAGGGACAGGGAGGGATTTGGTATGGCTACACCTTC.

This clonotype has more than one count but fewer than ten. In nucleotides, the CDR3 is TGTGCCAGCACCCTAATGACAAGCACCGGGGAGCTGTTTTTT. Its translation: CASTLMTSTGELFF. The chain carries TRBV12-3 or TRBV12-4 and TRBJ2-2; D unresolved. The V gene lost 7 bases and the J gene lost 4 bases, with 13 bases spanning the gap. The CDR3 runs to 14 residues.

This chain links TRBV9 with TRBJ1-2, with D perhaps matching TRBD1 (5 bases). Germline V gene lookup returns CDR1 SGDLS and CDR2 YYNGEE. The length of the CDR3 is 16 residues. V shed 3 bases and J shed 1 base, with 16 bases lying between them. CDR3 amino acids: CASSAADRAVNYGYTF. CDR3 DNA: TGTGCCAGCAGCGCCGCTGACAGAGCCGTTAACTATGGCTACACCTTC.